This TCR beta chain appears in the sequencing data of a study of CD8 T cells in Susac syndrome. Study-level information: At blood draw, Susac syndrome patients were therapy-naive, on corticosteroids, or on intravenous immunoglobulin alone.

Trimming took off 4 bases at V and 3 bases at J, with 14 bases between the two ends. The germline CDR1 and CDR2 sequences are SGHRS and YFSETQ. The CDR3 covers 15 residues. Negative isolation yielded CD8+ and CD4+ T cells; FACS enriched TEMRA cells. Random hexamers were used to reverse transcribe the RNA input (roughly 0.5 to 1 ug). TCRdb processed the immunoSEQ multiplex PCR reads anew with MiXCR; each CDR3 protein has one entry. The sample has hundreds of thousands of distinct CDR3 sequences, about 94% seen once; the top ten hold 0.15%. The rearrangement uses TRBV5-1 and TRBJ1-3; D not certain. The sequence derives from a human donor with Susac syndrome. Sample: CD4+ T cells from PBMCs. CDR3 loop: CASSPGLERGNTIYF. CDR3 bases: TGCGCCAGCAGCCCCGGTCTGGAACGTGGAAACACCATATATTTT.